This TCR beta chain appears in the sequencing data of a study of graft-versus-host responses after intestinal transplantation. Points from the study as a whole: GvH clones were found in recipient marrow; some appeared first in ileum or blood.

Graft material was processed, releasing intraepithelial and lamina propria lymphocytes. With 2 bases removed from V and 4 bases from J, the gap between germline ends came to 15 bases. CDR1 MNHEY and CDR2 SVGAGI come from the germline V gene. This CDR3 comprises 16 residues. Concerning this clone: Antigen specificity is unknown.

Repertoires were generated with immunoSEQ multiplex PCR, while TCRdb's copy carries only in-frame clones and drops some. Here the sample spans nearly 30,000 clones, about 80% being singletons. The receptor was isolated from a human patient who received an intestinal transplant, so some T cells may come from the graft donor. The chain has TRBV6-5 and TRBJ2-1; no reliable D call. The input for sequencing was ileum tissue, taken 98 days after intestinal transplantation. The CDR3 DNA reads TGTGCCAGCAGTTACGCATTGGCAGAGAGATACAATGAGCAGTTCTTC. Translating gives CASSYALAERYNEQFF.